A single sample gave rise to the 10 T cell receptor beta chains below, sequenced in a study of cytomegalovirus exposure and HLA in healthy donors. The primer mix had 60 Vbeta and 13 Jbeta primers. The table came from immunoSEQ multiplex PCR; TCRdb's copy has only in-frame clones and leaves some out. The sample lists under 150,000 clones; approximately 79% were seen once. Sequencing used PBMCs. These TCRs come from a man in his fifties or sixties in good health and CMV-seropositive.

This chain links TRBV5-4 with TRBJ2-5; no reliable D call. The CDR3 runs 12 residues. Per the germline V gene, CDR1 is SGHNT and CDR2 is YYREEE (reference sequence). V lost 1 base and J lost 4, with 5 bases in between. This CDR3 is CASSLTGETQYF. The CDR3 bases are TGTGCCAGCAGCTTGACGGGAGAGACCCAGTACTTC.

As DNA, the CDR3 is TGTGCCAGTAGTCGGGGGTCCCTGAACACTGAAGCTTTCTTT. Translating it yields CASSRGSLNTEAFF. The rearrangement links TRBV19 to TRBJ1-1, with D possibly being TRBD1 (5 bases). The CDR3 is 14 amino acids. Germline V CDR1 and CDR2: LNHDA, SQIVND (reference sequence). V lost 5 bases and J 0 bases, leaving 10 bases between the germline ends.

This clone came up many times. The rearrangement joins TRBV18 to TRBJ1-4, with 7 bases aligning to TRBD1. From germline, CDR1 is KGHSH and CDR2 LQKENI. The ends lost 2 bases at V and 0 bases at J; junction bases unmatched: 15. The CDR3 extends over 20 amino acids. The CDR3 DNA sequence: TGTGCCAGCTCACCAAAGGGCGAGACAGGGACGACTTCAACTAATGAAAAACTGTTTTTT. Its translation: CASSPKGETGTTSTNEKLFF.

This rearrangement joins TRBV5-6 to TRBJ2-3; 7 bases are shared with TRBD1. Germline V gene data show CDR1 as SGHDT and CDR2 as YYEEEE. The CDR3 has 15 residues. The trim removed 2 bases at V and 2 bases at J, leaving 5 bases unmatched. Here the CDR3 reads CASSFWDRTTDTQYF. The DNA of the CDR3 is TGTGCCAGCAGCTTTTGGGACAGAACCACAGATACGCAGTATTTT.

The chain has TRBV5-1 and TRBJ2-1; D gene ambiguous. From germline, CDR1 is SGHRS and CDR2 YFSETQ. The CDR3 is 13 amino acids. Trimming shortened V by 6 bases and J by 3 bases, and 10 bases separated the two germline ends. CDR3 in amino acids: CASNGGLYNEQFF. Written as DNA, the CDR3 is TGCGCCAGCAATGGCGGCCTCTACAATGAGCAGTTCTTC.

Here the CDR3 reads CASSIGLAGSTDTQYF. The CDR3 bases are TGTGCCAGCAGCATCGGACTAGCGGGAAGCACAGATACGCAGTATTTT. V gene TRBV11-3 combines with J gene TRBJ2-3, with 12 bases fitting TRBD2. V trimming: 5 bases; J trimming: 0 bases; junction bases outside the gene matches: 3. Germline CDR1 is SGHNT and CDR2 is YENEEA. The CDR3 runs 16 residues.

The gene calls are TRBV5-4 and TRBJ2-2; D might be TRBD1 (7 bases). Trimming left V 3 bases short and J 1 base short, with 13 bases between. CDR3 size: 16 residues. Germline-derived CDR1 and CDR2 are SGHNT and YYREEE (reference sequence). CDR3 DNA: TGTGCCAGCAGCTGGGCGGGACAGAGGAACACCGGGGAGCTGTTTTTT. Protein: CASSWAGQRNTGELFF.

This chain joins TRBV7-9 and TRBJ1-4; 7 bases fit TRBD1. V was clipped by 5 bases and J by 3 bases; unmatched bases: 9. The CDR3 extends over 16 amino acids. Per the germline V gene, CDR1 is SEHNR and CDR2 is FQNEAQ (reference sequence). The CDR3, as DNA: TGTGCCAGCAGCCCGCGAGGGGACAGCTCTAATGAAAAACTGTTTTTT. The encoded protein is CASSPRGDSSNEKLFF.

This clone was recorded a few times. The CDR3 reads CATSRTGTGMVNEQFF. DNA for the CDR3: TGTGCCACCAGCAGGACCGGGACAGGGATGGTCAATGAGCAGTTCTTC. The chain joins TRBV15 to TRBJ2-1; 9 bases map to TRBD1. The CDR3 is 16 amino acids. V was pared by 3 bases and J by 6 bases, with 9 bases of the junction left unmatched. CDR1 is LNHNV, CDR2 YYDKDF, per germline (reference sequence).

The chain combines TRBV29-1 with TRBJ1-2, with TRBD1 identical over 7 bases. The CDR3 covers 14 residues. Germline V gives CDR1 SQVTM, CDR2 ANQGSEA. V lost 7 bases, J lost 5 bases, and 13 bases stayed unmatched. CDR3 region: CSGWDSRGLYGYTF. CDR3 in DNA: TGCAGCGGCTGGGACAGCAGAGGCCTATATGGCTACACCTTC. Full variable domain (rest looked up from reference TRBV29-1 and TRBJ1-2): SAVISQKPSRDICQRGTSLTIQCQVDSQVTMMFWYRQQPGQSLTLIATANQGSEATYESGFVIDKFPISRPNLTFSTLTVSNMSPEDSSIYLCSGWDSRGLYGYTFGSGTRLTVV.